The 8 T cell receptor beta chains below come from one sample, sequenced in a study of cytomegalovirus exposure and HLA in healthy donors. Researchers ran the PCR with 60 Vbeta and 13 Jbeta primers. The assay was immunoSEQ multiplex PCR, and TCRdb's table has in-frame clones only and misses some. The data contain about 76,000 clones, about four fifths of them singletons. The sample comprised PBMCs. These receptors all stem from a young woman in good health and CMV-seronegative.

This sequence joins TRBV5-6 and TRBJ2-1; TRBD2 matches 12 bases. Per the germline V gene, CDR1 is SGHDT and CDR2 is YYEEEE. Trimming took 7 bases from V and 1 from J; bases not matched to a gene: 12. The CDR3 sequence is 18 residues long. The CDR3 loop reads CASLGTSGWYESYNEQFF. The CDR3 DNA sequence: TGTGCCAGCCTCGGGACTAGCGGGTGGTATGAGTCCTACAATGAGCAGTTCTTC.

CDR3 nucleotide sequence: TGTGCCAGCAGCTTTCCCCGGGGGCTAGCGGGAGATTCGGCCCAGTACTTC. This sequence encodes CASSFPRGLAGDSAQYF. This chain uses TRBV7-8 with TRBJ2-5; TRBD2 matches at 10 bases. CDR3 length equals 17 residues. Looked up from germline, CDR1 is SGHVS and CDR2 is FQNEAQ. V lost 3 bases to trimming and J lost 9 bases; unmatched junction nucleotides: 16.

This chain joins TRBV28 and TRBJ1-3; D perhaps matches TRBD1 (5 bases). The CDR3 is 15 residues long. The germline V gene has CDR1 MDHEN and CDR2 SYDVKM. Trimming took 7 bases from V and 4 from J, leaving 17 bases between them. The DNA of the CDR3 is TGTGCCAGCACCCCCCCAGGGCCGGCGGGAAACACCATATATTTT. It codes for CASTPPGPAGNTIYF.

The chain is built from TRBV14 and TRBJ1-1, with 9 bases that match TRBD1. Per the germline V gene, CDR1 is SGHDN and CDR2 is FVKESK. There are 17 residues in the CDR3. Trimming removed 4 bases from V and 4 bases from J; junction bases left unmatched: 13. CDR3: CASSPRGQGLLGTEAFF. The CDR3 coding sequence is TGTGCCAGCAGCCCACGGGGACAGGGCCTATTAGGCACTGAAGCTTTCTTT.

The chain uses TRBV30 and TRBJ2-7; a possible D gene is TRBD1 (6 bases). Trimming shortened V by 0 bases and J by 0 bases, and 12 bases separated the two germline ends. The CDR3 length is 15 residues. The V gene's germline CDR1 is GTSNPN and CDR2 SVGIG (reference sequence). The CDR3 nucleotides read TGTGCCTGGAGTGTACTTGGGACATACTCCTACGAGCAGTACTTC. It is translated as CAWSVLGTYSYEQYF.

CDR3 loop: CASSYQRDGGEQYF. As DNA, the CDR3 is TGTGCCAGCAGTTACCAACGGGACGGGGGGGAGCAGTACTTC. The rearrangement links TRBV6-5 to TRBJ2-7, with 7 bases that match TRBD2. Germline values: CDR1 MNHEY, CDR2 SVGAGI. The CDR3 is made up of 14 amino acids. Trimming removed 2 bases from V and 7 bases from J; junction bases left unmatched: 8.

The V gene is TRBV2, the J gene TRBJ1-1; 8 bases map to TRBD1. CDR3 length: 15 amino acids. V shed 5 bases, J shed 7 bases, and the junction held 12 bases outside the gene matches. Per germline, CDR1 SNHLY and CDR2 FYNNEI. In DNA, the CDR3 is TGTGCCAGCAGTACCGACAGGGGCCCGCCTTATGAAGCTTTCTTT. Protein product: CASSTDRGPPYEAFF. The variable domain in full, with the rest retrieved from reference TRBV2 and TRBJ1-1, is EPEVTQTPSHQVTQMGQEVILRCVPISNHLYFYWYRQILGQKVEFLVSFYNNEISEKSEIFDDQFSVERPDGSNFTLKIRSTKLEDSAMYFCASSTDRGPPYEAFFGQGTRLTVV.

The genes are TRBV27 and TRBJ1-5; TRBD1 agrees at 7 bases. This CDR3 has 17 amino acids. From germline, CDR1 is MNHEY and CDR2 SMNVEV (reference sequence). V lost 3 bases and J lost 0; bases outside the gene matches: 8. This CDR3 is CASSFYQGVVSNQPQHF. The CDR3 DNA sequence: TGTGCCAGCAGTTTCTATCAGGGGGTGGTTAGCAATCAGCCCCAGCATTTT.